Sequencing of this TCR beta chain was carried out in a study of T cells in localized non-small cell lung cancer. Per germline, CDR1 KGHSH and CDR2 LQKENI. Trimming removed 1 base from V and 8 bases from J; junction bases left unmatched: 9. The CDR3 spans 16 residues. The protocol was immunoSEQ multiplex PCR, while the TCRdb copy is restricted to in-frame clones and leaves out a portion. The profile covers around 83,000 clones, with approximately 88% appearing a single time and around 15% taken by the ten largest. The sequence was collected from a man between 40 and 70 years old with stage I squamous cell lung carcinoma. The chain combines TRBV18 with TRBJ1-3, with 9 positions matching TRBD1. This specimen was peripheral blood, taken before any cancer treatment. Here the CDR3 reads CASSPLPTGGFDTIYF. CDR3 DNA: TGTGCCAGCTCACCACTACCTACAGGGGGCTTTGACACCATATATTTT.